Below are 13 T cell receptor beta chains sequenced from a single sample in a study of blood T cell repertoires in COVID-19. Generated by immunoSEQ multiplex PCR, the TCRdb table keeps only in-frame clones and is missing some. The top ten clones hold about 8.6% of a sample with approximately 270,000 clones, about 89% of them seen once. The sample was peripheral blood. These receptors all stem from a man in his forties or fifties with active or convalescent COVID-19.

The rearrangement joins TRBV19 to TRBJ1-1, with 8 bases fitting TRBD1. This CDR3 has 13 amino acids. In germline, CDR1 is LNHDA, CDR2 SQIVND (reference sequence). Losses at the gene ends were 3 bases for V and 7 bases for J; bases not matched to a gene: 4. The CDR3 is CASSIQGAGEAFF. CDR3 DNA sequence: TGTGCCAGTAGTATTCAGGGGGCGGGTGAAGCTTTCTTT.

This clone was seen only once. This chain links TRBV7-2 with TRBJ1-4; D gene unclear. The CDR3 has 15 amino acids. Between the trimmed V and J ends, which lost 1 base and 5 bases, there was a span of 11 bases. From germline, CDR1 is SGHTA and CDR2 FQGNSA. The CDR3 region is CASSLDGLFNEKLFF. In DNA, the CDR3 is TGTGCCAGCAGCTTAGACGGACTGTTCAATGAAAAACTGTTTTTT.

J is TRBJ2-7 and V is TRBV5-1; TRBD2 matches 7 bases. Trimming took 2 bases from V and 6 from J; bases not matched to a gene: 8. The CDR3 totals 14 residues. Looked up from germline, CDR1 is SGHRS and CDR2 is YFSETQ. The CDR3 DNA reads TGCGCCAGCAGCTTAATTTTGGGAGGGACCGAGCAGTACTTC. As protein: CASSLILGGTEQYF.

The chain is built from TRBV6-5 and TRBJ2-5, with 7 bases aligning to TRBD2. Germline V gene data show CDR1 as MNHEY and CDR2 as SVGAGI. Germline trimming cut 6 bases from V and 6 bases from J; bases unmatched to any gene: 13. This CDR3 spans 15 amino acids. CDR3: CASRTHRDYRKTQYF. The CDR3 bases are TGTGCCAGCAGGACACACCGGGACTATCGGAAGACCCAGTACTTC.

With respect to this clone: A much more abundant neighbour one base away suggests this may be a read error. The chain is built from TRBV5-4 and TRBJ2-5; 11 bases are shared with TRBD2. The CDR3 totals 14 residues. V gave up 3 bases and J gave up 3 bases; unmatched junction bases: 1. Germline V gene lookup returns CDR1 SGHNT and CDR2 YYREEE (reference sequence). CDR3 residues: CASSWGLAEETQYF. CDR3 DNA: TGTGCCAGCAGCTGGGGACTAGCGGAAGAGACCCAGTACTTC.

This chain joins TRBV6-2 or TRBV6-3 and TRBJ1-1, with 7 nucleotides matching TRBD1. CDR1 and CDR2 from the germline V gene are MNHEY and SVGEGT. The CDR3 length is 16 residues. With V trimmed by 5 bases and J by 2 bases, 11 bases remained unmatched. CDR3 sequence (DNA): TGTGCCAGCAGTGATTTAATTGGGACAGCAAACACTGAAGCTTTCTTT. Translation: CASSDLIGTANTEAFF.

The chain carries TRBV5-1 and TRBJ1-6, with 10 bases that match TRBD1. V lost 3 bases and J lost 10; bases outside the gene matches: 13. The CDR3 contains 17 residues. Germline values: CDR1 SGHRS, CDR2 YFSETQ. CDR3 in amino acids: CASSSGQGGTGTSPLHF. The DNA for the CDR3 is TGCGCCAGCAGCTCCGGACAGGGGGGAACTGGAACCTCACCCCTCCACTTT. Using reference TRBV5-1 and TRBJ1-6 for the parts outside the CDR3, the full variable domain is KAGVTQTPRYLIKTRGQQVTLSCSPISGHRSVSWYQQTPGQGLQFLFEYFSETQRNKGNFPGRFSGRQFSNSRSEMNVSTLELGDSALYLCASSSGQGGTGTSPLHFGNGTRLTVT.

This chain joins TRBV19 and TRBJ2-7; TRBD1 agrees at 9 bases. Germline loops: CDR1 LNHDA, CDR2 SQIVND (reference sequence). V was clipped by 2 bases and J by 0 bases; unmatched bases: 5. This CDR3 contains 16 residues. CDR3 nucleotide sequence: TGTGCCAGTAGTATATCCGGGACAGGGATCTCCTACGAGCAGTACTTC. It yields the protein CASSISGTGISYEQYF.

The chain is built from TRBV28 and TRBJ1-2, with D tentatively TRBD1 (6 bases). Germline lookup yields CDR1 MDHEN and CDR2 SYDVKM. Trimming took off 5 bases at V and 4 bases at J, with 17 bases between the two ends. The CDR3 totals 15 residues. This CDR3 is CASSGGAGAFYGYTF. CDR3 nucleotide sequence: TGTGCCAGCAGTGGCGGAGCAGGGGCCTTCTATGGCTACACCTTC.

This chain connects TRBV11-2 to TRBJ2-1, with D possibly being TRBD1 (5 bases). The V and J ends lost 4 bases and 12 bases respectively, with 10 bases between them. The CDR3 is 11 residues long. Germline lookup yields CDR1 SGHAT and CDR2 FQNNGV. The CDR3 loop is CASSSTVAQFF. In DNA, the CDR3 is TGTGCCAGCAGCTCGACAGTAGCGCAGTTCTTC.

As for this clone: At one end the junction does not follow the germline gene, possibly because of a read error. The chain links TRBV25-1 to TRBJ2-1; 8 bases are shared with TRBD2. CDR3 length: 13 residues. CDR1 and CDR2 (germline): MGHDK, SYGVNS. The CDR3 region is CASSPWGAGVTLF. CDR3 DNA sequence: TGTGCCAGCAGTCCCTGGGGAGCGGGAGTTACCCTCTTC.

In DNA, the CDR3 is TGTGCCACCAGTGCCCAGGGAACGGCTGAAGCTTTCTTT. Amino acid sequence: CATSAQGTAEAFF. The V call is TRBV24-1, the J call TRBJ1-1, with D perhaps TRBD1 (5 bases). Germline V lookup: CDR1 KGHDR, CDR2 SFDVKD. The CDR3 totals 13 residues. The ends were cut back, 5 bases at V and 6 bases at J, with 12 bases in the middle.

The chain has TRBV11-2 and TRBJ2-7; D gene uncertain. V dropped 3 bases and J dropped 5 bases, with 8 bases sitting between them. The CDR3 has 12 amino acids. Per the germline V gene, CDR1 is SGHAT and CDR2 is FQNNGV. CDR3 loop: CASSFQVDEQYF. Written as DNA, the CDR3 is TGTGCCAGCAGCTTCCAGGTGGACGAGCAGTACTTC. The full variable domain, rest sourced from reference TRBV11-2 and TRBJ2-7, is EAGVAQSPRYKIIEKRQSVAFWCNPISGHATLYWYQQILGQGPKLLIQFQNNGVVDDSQLPKDRFSAERLKGVDSTLKIQPAKLEDSAVYLCASSFQVDEQYFGPGTRLTVT.